Detailed here is one T cell receptor (beta chain). Reverse transcription used about 0.45 to 1 ug RNA and random hexamers. TCRdb processed the immunoSEQ multiplex PCR reads anew with MiXCR; each CDR3 protein has one entry. The data hold hundreds of thousands of distinct CDR3 sequences, with roughly 96% observed a single time. These data belong to a study of CD8 T cells in Susac syndrome. Negative isolation was applied to CD8+ and CD4+ T cells, and FACS enrichment was applied to TEMRA cells. The TCR was taken from a human donor with multiple sclerosis. The material sequenced was CD4+ T cells from PBMCs.

The CDR3 coding sequence is TGTGCCAGCAGGCAGGTGAAGGGGGCGAGTCATGAGCAGTTCTTC. Translated, it gives CASRQVKGASHEQFF. The chain couples TRBV6-5 to TRBJ2-1; 7 bases are a match to TRBD1. From germline, CDR1 is MNHEY and CDR2 SVGAGI. After removal of 6 bases from V and 8 bases from J, the junction contained 13 bases not matched to a gene. The CDR3 runs to 15 residues.